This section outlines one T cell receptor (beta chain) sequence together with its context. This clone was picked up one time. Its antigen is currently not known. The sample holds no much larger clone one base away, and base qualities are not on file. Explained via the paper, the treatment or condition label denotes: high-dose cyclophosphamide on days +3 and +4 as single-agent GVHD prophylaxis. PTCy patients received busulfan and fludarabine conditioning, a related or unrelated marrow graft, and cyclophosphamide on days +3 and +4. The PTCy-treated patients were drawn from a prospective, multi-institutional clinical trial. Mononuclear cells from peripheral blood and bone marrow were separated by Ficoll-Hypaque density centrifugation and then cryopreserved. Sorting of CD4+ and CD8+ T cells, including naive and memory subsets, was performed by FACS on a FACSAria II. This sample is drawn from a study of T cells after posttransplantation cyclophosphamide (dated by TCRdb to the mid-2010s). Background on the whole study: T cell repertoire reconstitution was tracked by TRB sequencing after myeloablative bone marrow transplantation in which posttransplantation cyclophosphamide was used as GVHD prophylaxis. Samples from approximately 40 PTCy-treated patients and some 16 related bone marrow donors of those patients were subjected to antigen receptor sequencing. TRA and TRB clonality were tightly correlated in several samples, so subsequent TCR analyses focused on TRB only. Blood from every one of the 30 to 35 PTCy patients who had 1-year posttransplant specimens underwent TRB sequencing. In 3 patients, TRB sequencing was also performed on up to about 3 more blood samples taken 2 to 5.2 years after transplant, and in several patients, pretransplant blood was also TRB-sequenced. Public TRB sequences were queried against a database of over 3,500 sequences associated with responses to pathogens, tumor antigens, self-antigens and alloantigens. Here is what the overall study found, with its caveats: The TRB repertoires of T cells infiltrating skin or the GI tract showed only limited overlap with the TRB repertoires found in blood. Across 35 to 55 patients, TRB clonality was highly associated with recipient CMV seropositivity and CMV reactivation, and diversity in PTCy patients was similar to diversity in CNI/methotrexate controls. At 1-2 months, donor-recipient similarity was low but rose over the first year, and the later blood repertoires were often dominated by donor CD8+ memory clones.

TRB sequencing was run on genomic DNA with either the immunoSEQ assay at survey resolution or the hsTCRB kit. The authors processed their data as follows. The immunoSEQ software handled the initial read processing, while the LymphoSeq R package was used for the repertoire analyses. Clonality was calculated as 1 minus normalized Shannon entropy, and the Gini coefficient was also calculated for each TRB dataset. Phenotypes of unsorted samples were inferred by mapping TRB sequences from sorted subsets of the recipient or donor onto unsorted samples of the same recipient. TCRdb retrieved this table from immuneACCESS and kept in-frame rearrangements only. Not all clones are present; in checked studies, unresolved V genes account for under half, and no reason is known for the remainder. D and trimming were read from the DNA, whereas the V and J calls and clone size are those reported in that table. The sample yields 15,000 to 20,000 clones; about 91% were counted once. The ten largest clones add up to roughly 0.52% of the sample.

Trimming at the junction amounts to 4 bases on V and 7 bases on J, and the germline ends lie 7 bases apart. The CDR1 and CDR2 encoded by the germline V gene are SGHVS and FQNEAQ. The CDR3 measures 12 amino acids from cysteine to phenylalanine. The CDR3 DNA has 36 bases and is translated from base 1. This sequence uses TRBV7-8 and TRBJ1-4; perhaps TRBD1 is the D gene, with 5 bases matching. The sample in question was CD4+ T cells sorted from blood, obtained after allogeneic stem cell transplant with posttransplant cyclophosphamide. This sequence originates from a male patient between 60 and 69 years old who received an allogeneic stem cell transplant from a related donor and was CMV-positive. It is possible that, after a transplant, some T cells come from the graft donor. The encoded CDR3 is CASSSRAEKLFF. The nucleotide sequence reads TGTGCCAGCAGCTCCAGGGCTGAAAAACTGTTTTTT.